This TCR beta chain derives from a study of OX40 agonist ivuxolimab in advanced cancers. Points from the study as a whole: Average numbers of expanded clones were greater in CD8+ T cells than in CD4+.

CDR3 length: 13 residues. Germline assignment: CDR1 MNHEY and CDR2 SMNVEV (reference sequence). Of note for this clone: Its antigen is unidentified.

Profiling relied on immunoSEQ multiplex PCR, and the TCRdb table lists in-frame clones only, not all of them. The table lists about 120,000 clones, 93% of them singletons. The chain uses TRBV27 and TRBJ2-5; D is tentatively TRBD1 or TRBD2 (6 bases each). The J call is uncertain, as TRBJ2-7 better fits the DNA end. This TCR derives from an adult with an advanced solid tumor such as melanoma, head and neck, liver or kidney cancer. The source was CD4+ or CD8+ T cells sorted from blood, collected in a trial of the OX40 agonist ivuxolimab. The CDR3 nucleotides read TGTGCCAGCAGCCTGCCGGGGGCGAGCGAGCAGTACTTC. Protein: CASSLPGASEQYF.